These 15 T cell receptor beta chains came from one sample sequenced in a study of technical replicates of blood from a handful of donors. Some clones are missing from TCRdb's copy, which holds only in-frame ones; the method was immunoSEQ multiplex PCR. Here the sample spans about 80,000 clones, 93% being singletons. Sequencing used T cells isolated from PBMCs. Receptors originate from a human donor in good health.

The chain is built from TRBV18 and TRBJ2-7, with D unresolved. CDR3 length: 14 amino acids. CDR1 is KGHSH, CDR2 LQKENI, per germline. Deletions cut 3 bases from V and 0 bases from J, with 9 bases between. CDR3 region: CASSPLSDSYEQYF. The CDR3 DNA reads TGTGCCAGCTCACCTCTAAGCGACTCCTACGAGCAGTACTTC.

This clone occurred once. This chain connects TRBV11-3 to TRBJ2-4, with a tentative D call TRBD2 (5 bases). V lost 3 bases, J lost 6 bases, and 9 bases lay in between. Germline-derived CDR1 and CDR2 are SGHNT and YENEEA. The CDR3 extends over 13 amino acids. The CDR3: CASSFTEGNIQYF. CDR3 coding DNA: TGTGCCAGCAGCTTTACAGAGGGAAACATTCAGTACTTC.

The V gene is TRBV9, the J gene TRBJ2-1; TRBD2 might be the D (5 bases). From germline, CDR1 is SGDLS and CDR2 YYNGEE. V gave up 2 bases and J gave up 2 bases, with 8 bases separating them. The CDR3 is made up of 14 amino acids. The CDR3, as DNA: TGTGCCAGCAGCGTTAGAGGGACCTACAATGAGCAGTTCTTC. The encoded protein is CASSVRGTYNEQFF.

The gene calls are TRBV5-1 and TRBJ2-7, with TRBD2 as a possible D gene (6 bases). The V and J ends lost 6 bases and 6 bases respectively, with 22 bases between them. CDR3 length equals 15 residues. CDR1 and CDR2 (germline): SGHRS, YFSETQ. In DNA form, the CDR3 reads TGCGCCAGCACTTCTTTGGGTCGGGAGAGAGGCGAGCAGTACTTC. Its protein product is CASTSLGRERGEQYF.

This chain connects TRBV4-1 to TRBJ1-1, with a possible D match to TRBD1 (6 bases). The germline V gene encodes CDR1 MGHRA and CDR2 YSYEKL. The CDR3 totals 14 residues. V lost 1 base, J lost 3 bases, and 9 bases lay in between. The CDR3 DNA follows: TGCGCCAGCAGCCAAGGTTACAGGGACACTGAAGCTTTCTTT. Its translation is CASSQGYRDTEAFF.

This clone has more than one count but fewer than ten. This chain connects TRBV19 to TRBJ1-1, with D unclear. The CDR3 is 14 residues long. From germline, CDR1 is LNHDA and CDR2 SQIVND (reference sequence). Trimming took off 3 bases at V and 2 bases at J, with 10 bases between the two ends. CDR3 sequence: CASSMGPPNTEAFF. CDR3 bases: TGTGCCAGTAGTATGGGCCCCCCTAACACTGAAGCTTTCTTT.

There are a few counts of this clone. No DNA is shown, since the ends of the CDR3 on it are uncertain; the CDR3 is the one TCRdb lists. The rearrangement joins TRBV27 to TRBJ1-4. 17 amino acids form the CDR3, both terminal residues included. Germline V gene lookup returns CDR1 MNHEY and CDR2 SMNVEV (reference sequence). CDR3 amino acids: CASSSSGGLLWREKLFF.

The CDR3 is CASSLNRAGARNEQFF. The DNA of the CDR3 is TGTGCCAGCAGCTTAAATAGAGCGGGGGCTCGGAATGAGCAGTTCTTC. This chain connects TRBV7-3 to TRBJ2-1; 8 bases align to TRBD2. Unmatched junction bases numbered 9, after V lost 1 base and J lost 7 bases. The V gene's germline CDR1 is SGHTA and CDR2 FQGTGA. The length of the CDR3 is 16 residues.

The chain links TRBV21-1 to TRBJ1-2; the table gives TRBD1 as D, unverified against the DNA. TRBV21-1 is reported as a pseudogene. The CDR3 is 13 residues long. The CDR3, as DNA: TGTGCCAGCAGCAAAGCCAGGGCCGGTGGCTACACCTTC. Amino acids: CASSKARAGGYTF.

J is TRBJ1-2 and V is TRBV10-3; 7 bases line up with TRBD1. This CDR3 has 15 amino acids. Germline trimming cut 7 bases from V and 2 bases from J; bases unmatched to any gene: 10. Germline loops: CDR1 ENHRY, CDR2 SYGVKD. The CDR3 loop is CAITDLTGENYGYTF. CDR3 DNA: TGTGCCATCACCGACCTAACAGGGGAGAACTATGGCTACACCTTC.

The V and J genes are TRBV5-4 and TRBJ1-2; D gene unclear. Per germline, CDR1 SGHNT and CDR2 YYREEE (reference sequence). V was cut by 0 bases and J by 0 bases, with 6 bases left in between. The CDR3 runs 14 residues. The CDR3: CASSLVGANYGYTF. The DNA of the CDR3 is TGTGCCAGCAGCTTGGTCGGAGCTAACTATGGCTACACCTTC.

The CDR3 loop reads CASSQTGNTIYF. The CDR3 DNA reads as TGCGCCAGCAGCCAAACAGGAAACACCATATATTTT. This rearrangement joins TRBV5-1 to TRBJ1-3; D gene unclear. This CDR3 has 12 amino acids. Trimming removed 4 bases from V and 4 bases from J, with 6 bases in between. Per germline, CDR1 SGHRS and CDR2 YFSETQ. The full variable domain, with the rest looked up from reference TRBV5-1 and TRBJ1-3, is KAGVTQTPRYLIKTRGQQVTLSCSPISGHRSVSWYQQTPGQGLQFLFEYFSETQRNKGNFPGRFSGRQFSNSRSEMNVSTLELGDSALYLCASSQTGNTIYFGEGSWLTVV.

This rearrangement joins TRBV15 to TRBJ1-5; TRBD1 matches 9 bases. Germline V gives CDR1 LNHNV, CDR2 YYDKDF (reference sequence). The CDR3 covers 14 residues. Germline trimming cut 5 bases from V and 3 bases from J; bases unmatched to any gene: 2. The CDR3 region is CATSGDRDNQPQHF. CDR3 coding DNA: TGTGCCACCAGCGGGGACAGGGACAATCAGCCCCAGCATTTT.

The V and J genes are TRBV29-1 and TRBJ2-4; 12 bases line up with TRBD1. V was clipped by 5 bases and J by 2 bases; unmatched bases: 7. The germline V gene has CDR1 SQVTM and CDR2 ANQGSEA. This CDR3 region has 16 residues. CDR3 in amino acids: CSVIEGTGGSKNIQYF. CDR3 coding DNA: TGCAGCGTTATTGAGGGGACAGGGGGCTCCAAAAACATTCAGTACTTC.

The rearrangement joins TRBV7-9 to TRBJ1-1, with 7 bases matching TRBD1. Germline trimming cut 5 bases from V and 1 base from J; bases unmatched to any gene: 7. The CDR3 contains 15 residues. Per germline, CDR1 SEHNR and CDR2 FQNEAQ (reference sequence). CDR3 sequence: CASSTQGGGNTEAFF. The CDR3, as DNA: TGTGCCAGCAGCACCCAGGGGGGTGGGAACACTGAAGCTTTCTTT.